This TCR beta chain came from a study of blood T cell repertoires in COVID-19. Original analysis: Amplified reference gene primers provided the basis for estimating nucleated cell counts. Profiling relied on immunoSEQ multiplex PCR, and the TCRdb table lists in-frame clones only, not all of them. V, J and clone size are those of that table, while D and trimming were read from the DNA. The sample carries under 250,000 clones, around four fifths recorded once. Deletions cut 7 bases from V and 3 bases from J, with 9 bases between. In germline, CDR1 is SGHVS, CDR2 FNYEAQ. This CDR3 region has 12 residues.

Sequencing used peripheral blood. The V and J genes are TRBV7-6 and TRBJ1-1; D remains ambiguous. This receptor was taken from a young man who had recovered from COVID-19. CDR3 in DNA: TGTGCCAGCATAATACGGGACACTGAAGCTTTCTTT. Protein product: CASIIRDTEAFF.